The sequence of this T cell receptor (beta chain) was determined in a study of blood T cell repertoires in COVID-19. Original data processing: The assay estimated nucleated cells by amplifying reference gene primers. Some clones are missing from TCRdb's copy, which holds only in-frame ones; the method was immunoSEQ multiplex PCR. The V and J calls and clone size are taken from that table; D and trimming were inferred from the DNA. This table holds tens of thousands of clones, roughly nine tenths found once. This clone showed up just a few times. Germline V lookup: CDR1 MDHEN, CDR2 SYDVKM. The CDR3 is 12 amino acids. Trimming took 7 bases from V and 4 from J; bases not matched to a gene: 2.

The TCR was taken from an older woman with COVID-19, enrolled during active disease. The rearrangement links TRBV28 to TRBJ1-1; the match to TRBD1 covers 8 bases. Sequenced input: peripheral blood. CDR3 amino acids: CASTQGGTEAFF. Written as DNA, the CDR3 is TGTGCCAGCACACAGGGGGGCACTGAAGCTTTCTTT. Complete variable domain (other parts from reference TRBV28 and TRBJ1-1): DVKVTQSSRYLVKRTGEKVFLECVQDMDHENMFWYRQDPGLGLRLIYFSYDVKMKEKGDIPEGYSVSREKKERFSLILESASTNQTSMYLCASTQGGTEAFFGQGTRLTVV.